This T cell receptor (beta chain) comes out of a study of T cells in Graves' hyperthyroidism and ophthalmopathy. Using RNA transcripts as the source, TCR beta CDR3 regions were amplified. The HTBI primer set drove a first-round RT-PCR of the TCR CDR3. TCRdb re-derived calls from the multiplex PCR reads in MiXCR, one entry per CDR3 protein. The profile shows 700,000 or so distinct CDR3 sequences, less than 20% of them singletons. This sequence was found in a man between 18 and 35 years old with Graves' hyperthyroidism. The sample was blood.

CDR3 amino acids: CASKEGLAGGNEQFF. CDR3 nucleotide sequence: TGTGCCAGTAAGGAGGGACTAGCGGGAGGAAATGAGCAGTTCTTC. The rearrangement joins TRBV19 to TRBJ2-1, with 15 positions matching TRBD2. The junction had 5 bases not matched to a gene; V was cut back by 7 bases and J by 7 bases. In germline, CDR1 is LNHDA, CDR2 SQIVND (reference sequence). The CDR3 loop spans 15 amino acids.